This T cell receptor (beta chain) stems from a study of cytomegalovirus exposure and HLA in healthy donors. Background on the study: Among several hundred genotyped donors, about 80% fell in the Caucasian-associated ancestry cluster.

The germline V gene encodes CDR1 MNHNS and CDR2 SASEGT. The CDR3 has 15 amino acids. The V and J ends lost 4 bases and 0 bases respectively, with 10 bases between them. This clone has only one observation. The target antigen is unknown. Regarding the study as a whole: Three CMV-associated chains were confirmed in vitro to be specific for CMV antigens. Reported performance of the classifier showed diagnosis of cytomegalovirus status with high specificity and sensitivity. HLA allele associations emerged for around 15,000 TCR beta sequences in a later analysis, at 0.05 false discovery rate.

The PCR made use of 60 Vbeta and 13 Jbeta primers. Only in-frame clones appear in the TCRdb table, and some are missing; sequencing was by immunoSEQ multiplex PCR. The table lists some 200,000 clones, just over 75% of them singletons. The material sequenced was PBMCs. The sequence derives from a woman aged 55-75 years in good health and CMV-seropositive. The genes are TRBV6-1 and TRBJ1-5; weak D call: TRBD1 (6 bases). The CDR3 DNA sequence: TGTGCCAGCAGTGCCCTGGACAGTAGCAATCAGCCCCAGCATTTT. Protein sequence: CASSALDSSNQPQHF.